The rows below give T cell receptor beta chains drawn from one sample of a study of blood T cell repertoires in COVID-19. Some clones are missing from TCRdb's copy, which holds only in-frame ones; the method was immunoSEQ multiplex PCR. The sample lists some 150,000 clones; 65% to 90% were seen once. The material sequenced was peripheral blood. Receptors originate from a man in his fifties or sixties with acute or convalescent COVID-19. Both conserved end residues are trimmed from each CDR3. Clone size appears in some rows only: once, few, many, or a class for an expanded clone.

V | size | CDR3
TRBV6-6 | - | ASSVSGGPYEQY
TRBV5-1 | - | ASSSDSSGVQETQY
TRBV15 | - | ATSLPQGNTIY
TRBV11-1 | - | ASSSSESGNTIY
TRBV4-1 | - | ASSQDVLAGGREQY
TRBV4-1 | - | ASSPHRSGRASGELF
TRBV4-1 | - | ASSRLGQGIEAF
TRBV3-1/TRBV3-2 | once | ASSRRGGKGTGELF
TRBV27 | few | ASSLLRGMNTEAF
TRBV9 | - | ASNAGNRLLEQY
TRBV5-6 | - | ASSLARGGRVTKETQY
TRBV5-1 | - | ASSLDQGPYEQY
TRBV6-2/TRBV6-3 | - | ASSWVSRSPLH
TRBV3-1/TRBV3-2 | - | ASSQPDMYGYT
TRBV7-6 | - | ASSLGTATSYNEQF
TRBV5-8 | - | ASSRTSYRQF
TRBV28 | - | ASSSPGHMNTEAF
TRBV14 | - | ASSQTGQGTYEQY
TRBV6-6 | - | ASSYYLETRAEAF
TRBV3-1/TRBV3-2 | many | ASSQGQGTYEQY
TRBV18 | - | ASSPAGQPTFGAF
TRBV2 | - | ATSDPGQDYGYT
TRBV15 | once | ATSEGREAT